This T cell receptor beta chain comes out of a study of technical replicates of blood from a handful of donors listed by TCRdb under 2017. Regarding this clone: Its antigen is not yet known. Per-base quality was not reported, and no clone a single base away is much larger than it.

Library preparation used the immunoSEQ multiplex PCR assay. The immuneACCESS repertoire file appears here via TCRdb, limited to in-frame rearrangements. These files lack a portion of the clones; in checked studies, under half of the deficit traces to unresolved V genes, and the cause of the others is not known. In all, the sample holds 13,000 or so clones, and 95% of those were seen once. 7.4% of the sample is in the top ten clones. Spanning cysteine to phenylalanine, the CDR3 consists of 13 amino acids. The kept DNA is CDR3 alone, 39 bases in frame from the first base. Via the germline V gene, CDR1 is MNHEY and CDR2 SVGAGI. V sheds 10 bases and J sheds 2 bases, leaving 15 bases between their ends.

The chain links TRBV6-5 with TRBJ2-7; TRBD1 could be the D gene, as 5 bases match. What was sequenced was PBMCs. This receptor was taken from a human donor in good health. The DNA is TGTGCCACGACAGCCCATATCGCCTACGAGCAGTACTTC. This translates into CATTAHIAYEQYF.